This T cell receptor beta chain was sequenced during a study of OX40 agonist ivuxolimab in advanced cancers. The table came from immunoSEQ multiplex PCR; TCRdb's copy has only in-frame clones and leaves some out. There are more than 35,000 clones in the sample; about 88% occur only once, and roughly 2.4% lies in the top ten. The CDR3 contains 15 residues. The V gene's germline CDR1 is SGHVS and CDR2 FQNEAQ. V lost 0 bases, J lost 6 bases, and 5 bases stayed unmatched. This chain joins TRBV7-8 and TRBJ2-7; TRBD1 matches 10 bases. Material: CD4+ or CD8+ T cells sorted from blood, obtained in a trial of the OX40 agonist ivuxolimab. The sequence was collected from an adult with an advanced solid tumor such as melanoma, head and neck, liver or kidney cancer. DNA for the CDR3: TGTGCCAGCAGCTTAGCCGGGACAGGGGTATCCGAGCAGTACTTC. Protein sequence: CASSLAGTGVSEQYF.